Sequencing of this T cell receptor beta chain was carried out in a study of blood T cell repertoires in COVID-19 (dated by TCRdb to the early 2020s). Some background on the complete study: Collaborator samples came from the United States, Italy and Spain and covered acute and convalescent phases of COVID-19. The prospective study material was composed of cDNA or gDNA derived from T cells, B-cell-depleted T cells, or PBMCs. The repertoires were released in a freely available public database meant as a resource for research on the immune response to SARS-CoV-2. Where available, HLA class I and class II types were obtained from metadata supplied by the sample provider rather than from assay-based typing. The dataset comprised deeply sampled blood TCRbeta repertoires from subjects exposed to, actively infected with, or recovered from COVID-19. Samples came from the ongoing ImmuneRACE study (first 160 participants) plus 1,254 subjects from 6 global collaborators. Sample metadata almost always included a de-identified subject ID, COVID-19 status, age in years and sex. Study-level results and caveats: How much clinical and demographic metadata was included differed by source and by participant, and the metadata was provided uncurated.

The CDR3 has 17 amino acids, counting the end cysteine and phenylalanine. Only the CDR3 portion is preserved as DNA: 51 bases, with reading frame beginning at the first base. For CDR1 and CDR2, the germline V gene lists SGHVS and FQNEAQ. The junction shows trimming of 5 bases on V and 0 bases on J, and the gene matches do not reach 11 bases of it. In its sample, this clone was seen once. There is no known antigen for this receptor. One base away there is no much larger clone; base qualities are not given. The immunoSEQ Assay, a bias-controlled multiplex PCR, was used to amplify TCRbeta CDR3 regions from genomic DNA. As for the original processing: Within the assay, amplification of reference gene primers was used to estimate how many nucleated cells each sample contained. Sequence reads were collapsed and filtered to measure the absolute abundance of every unique TCRbeta CDR3 rearrangement. For each sample, productive Simpson clonality was calculated as the square root of Simpson's diversity index across productive rearrangements. Not all clones reach the TCRdb copy of this immuneACCESS table, which keeps in-frame sequences only. Checked studies attribute under half of the gap to unresolved V genes and leave the rest unexplained. The V and J calls and clone size were taken over from that table, and D and trimming were inferred from the DNA. This sample lists about 200,000 clones; more than 65% were detected once. The top ten clones comprise less than 15% of the sample.

The collaborating institutions used their own protocols to collect whole blood in K2EDTA tubes. Collaborator samples were shipped for TCRbeta analysis as frozen whole blood, isolated PBMCs, or DNA extracted from either sample type. The V and J segments used are TRBV7-8 and TRBJ1-1, and TRBD1 matches 8 of the central bases. The TCR was taken from a human donor in a cohort sampled during active COVID-19. Sequencing used peripheral blood. The DNA reads as follows: TGTGCCAGCAGCCGACTGGGACAGGACCTAATGAACACTGAAGCTTTCTTT. Its protein is CASSRLGQDLMNTEAFF.